This T cell receptor beta chain was sequenced during a study of T cells in Graves' hyperthyroidism and ophthalmopathy. Trimming shortened V by 5 bases and J by 0 bases, and 11 bases separated the two germline ends. The CDR3 totals 15 residues. The germline CDR1 and CDR2 sequences are SGHVS and FQNEAQ. This clonotype was recorded at least ten times. RNA transcripts gave rise to amplified TCR beta CDR3 regions. HTBI primers were the set used in a first-round RT-PCR of the TCR CDR3. TCRdb fed the multiplex PCR reads into MiXCR, producing one record per CDR3 protein. The data show around 600,000 distinct CDR3 sequences, with about 45% seen just once and under 8% held by the top ten.

The TCR originated in an adult man with Graves' disease, either hyperthyroidism or ophthalmopathy (not recorded which). The chain joins TRBV7-8 to TRBJ1-3; D is ambiguous. The material sequenced was peripheral blood or thyroid tissue (not recorded which). CDR3 sequence: CASSLRPSSGNTIYF. The CDR3 nucleotides are TGTGCCAGCAGCCTTCGCCCGAGCTCTGGAAACACCATATATTTT.